The 14 T cell receptor beta chains below were found in one sample sequenced in a study of blood T cells in healthy people across ages. With a J-beta primer mix and a sample-barcoded 5' primer, a second PCR ran 7 to 11 cycles. TCRdb called the 5' RACE reads again in MiXCR, with one record for every CDR3 protein. The data show approximately 1.5 million distinct CDR3 sequences, approximately 39% seen once. The sequenced material came from blood. The receptors stem from a woman aged 18-29 years in good health.

The V call is TRBV12-3 or TRBV12-4, the J call TRBJ1-1; D uncertain. V gave up 2 bases and J gave up 3 bases, with 7 bases separating them. The CDR3 has 13 residues. CDR3 loop: CASSLNPDTEAFF. CDR3 nucleotide sequence: TGTGCCAGCAGTTTAAATCCAGACACTGAAGCTTTCTTT.

As concerns this clonotype: Mismatch with germline at one junction end may stem from a read error. This chain links TRBV12-3 or TRBV12-4 with TRBJ2-5; D possibly corresponds to TRBD1 (5 bases). This CDR3 has 13 amino acids. The CDR3 DNA sequence: TGTGCCAGCAGCGACAGTACCCAAGAGACCCGGTACTTC. Its translation: CASSDSTQETRYF.

This clonotype occurred a few times. The chain joins TRBV14 to TRBJ2-1, with a tentative D call TRBD2 (6 bases). Germline V CDR1 and CDR2: SGHDN, FVKESK. This CDR3 has 16 residues. Trimming removed 0 bases at V and 7 bases at J, with 16 bases between. The CDR3 loop is CASSQDWGTGKNEQFF. CDR3 coding DNA: TGTGCCAGCAGCCAAGATTGGGGGACTGGGAAGAATGAGCAGTTCTTC.

The chain joins TRBV19 to TRBJ2-2, with TRBD2 matching 8 bases. V was clipped by 5 bases and J by 7 bases; unmatched bases: 9. CDR3 length equals 15 residues. From germline, CDR1 is LNHDA and CDR2 SQIVND (reference sequence). CDR3 bases: TGTGCCAGTAGTTGGTCTAGCGGGCTTCACGGGGAGCTGTTTTTT. Amino acids: CASSWSSGLHGELFF.

This clonotype was counted a few times. V usage is TRBV25-1 and J usage is TRBJ1-5; possible D gene TRBD1, 5 bases. There are 14 residues in the CDR3. Trimming took off 2 bases at V and 7 bases at J, with 12 bases between the two ends. Germline assignment: CDR1 MGHDK and CDR2 SYGVNS. CDR3 in DNA: TGTGCCAGCAGTGAAACAGGTAATCCCCAGCCCCAGCATTTT. This translates into CASSETGNPQPQHF.

The chain uses TRBV10-3 and TRBJ1-1, with TRBD1 matching over 10 bases. The CDR3 totals 14 residues. The V segment lost 6 bases and the J segment 1 base; nucleotides outside the gene matches: 2. The germline CDR1 and CDR2 sequences are ENHRY and SYGVKD. The CDR3 nucleotides read TGTGCCATCAGCGACAGGGGGCCGAACACTGAAGCTTTCTTT. It translates to CAISDRGPNTEAFF.

V gene TRBV6-2 or TRBV6-3 combines with J gene TRBJ2-4; D not certain. This CDR3 is built from 17 residues. CDR1 and CDR2 (germline): MNHEY, SVGEGT. Trimming shortened V by 6 bases and J by 0 bases, and 18 bases separated the two germline ends. Written as DNA, the CDR3 is TGTGCCAGCAGCCCCCTGGGGAAGTCCTTAGCCAAAAACATTCAGTACTTC. Its translation: CASSPLGKSLAKNIQYF.

This clonotype was counted between two and nine times. The CDR3, as DNA: TGTGCCAGCAGCCCCGGGACAAGCTACATCACAGATACGCAGTATTTT. It codes for CASSPGTSYITDTQYF. This chain links TRBV11-2 with TRBJ2-3; a weak D match, TRBD1 (6 bases). CDR1 and CDR2 from the germline V gene are SGHAT and FQNNGV. V shed 5 bases and J shed 2 bases, with 17 bases lying between them. The CDR3 covers 16 residues. Based on the CDR3 plus reference TRBV11-2 and TRBJ2-3, the full variable domain is EAGVAQSPRYKIIEKRQSVAFWCNPISGHATLYWYQQILGQGPKLLIQFQNNGVVDDSQLPKDRFSAERLKGVDSTLKIQPAKLEDSAVYLCASSPGTSYITDTQYFGPGTRLTVL.

In its sample, this clonotype was seen a few times. This rearrangement joins TRBV29-1 to TRBJ2-7; TRBD1 matches 7 bases. J was trimmed by 2 bases and V by 3 bases; bases with no gene match: 4. CDR1 and CDR2 (germline): SQVTM, ANQGSEA. This CDR3 has 13 residues. CDR3: CSVEGQNTYEQYF. The CDR3 bases are TGCAGCGTTGAGGGACAGAATACCTACGAGCAGTACTTC.

This chain uses TRBV4-1 with TRBJ2-2; D gene unclear. This CDR3 is 15 amino acids long. CDR1 is MGHRA and CDR2 is YSYEKL in the germline V gene. V was cut by 1 base and J by 1 base, with 7 bases left in between. CDR3 in amino acids: CASSQVGRNTGELFF. In nucleotides, the CDR3 is TGCGCCAGCAGCCAAGTCGGAAGGAACACCGGGGAGCTGTTTTTT.

This clonotype was seen only a few times. V is TRBV6-6 and J is TRBJ1-2; 7 nucleotides align to TRBD1. Per germline, CDR1 MNHNY and CDR2 SVGAGI (reference sequence). V was pared by 11 bases and J by 8 bases, with 14 bases of the junction left unmatched. The CDR3 spans 13 residues. The CDR3, as DNA: TGTGCCGCAGAAAGCGACAGGGAGTACGGCTACACCTTC. Translation gives CAAESDREYGYTF.

This clonotype appeared once. The conserved final phenylalanine or tryptophan is absent from the CDR3, which likely points to a read error. The chain joins TRBV10-3 to TRBJ2-7; D is perhaps TRBD1 (6 bases). The tail of the sequence fits TRBJ2-4 better, so the J call may be wrong. From germline, CDR1 is ENHRY and CDR2 SYGVKD. The CDR3 has 14 amino acids. This CDR3 reads CAISEQGSRDIQYL. The CDR3 region has the DNA TGTGCCATCAGTGAACAGGGATCACGGGACATTCAGTACTTA.

This clonotype was recorded once. A much more abundant neighbour one base away suggests this may be a read error. This chain joins TRBV7-2 and TRBJ2-7, with D unclear. The CDR3 sequence is 12 residues long. Germline V gene data show CDR1 as SGHTA and CDR2 as FQGNSA. This CDR3 is CAGSPLTYEQYF. The CDR3 DNA is TGTGCCGGCAGTCCCCTAACCTACGAGCAGTACTTC.

This chain joins TRBV29-1 and TRBJ2-5; D is ambiguous. The CDR3 has 11 residues. The germline V gene encodes CDR1 SQVTM and CDR2 ANQGSEA. V was trimmed by 6 bases and J by 11 bases, leaving 16 bases between them. The CDR3 sequence: CSVPSYSEQYF. The CDR3, as DNA: TGCAGCGTCCCCAGCTACAGTGAGCAGTACTTC. The whole variable domain, filled in from reference TRBV29-1 and TRBJ2-5, reads SAVISQKPSRDICQRGTSLTIQCQVDSQVTMMFWYRQQPGQSLTLIATANQGSEATYESGFVIDKFPISRPNLTFSTLTVSNMSPEDSSIYLCSVPSYSEQYFGPGTRLLVL.